One sample yielded the 30 T cell receptor beta chains listed below, sequenced in a study of technical replicates of blood from a few donors. Sequencing was performed with immunoSEQ multiplex PCR; in TCRdb, only in-frame clones are kept and a portion is missing. The sample includes around 92,000 clones, 90% to 97% seen only once; the top ten take over 0.2%. What was sequenced was T cells isolated from PBMCs. These TCRs come from a human donor in good health.

This chain connects TRBV14 to TRBJ2-7, with 11 bases matching TRBD1. The V gene's germline CDR1 is SGHDN and CDR2 FVKESK. The CDR3 has 15 amino acids. Germline trimming cut 1 base from V and 4 bases from J; bases unmatched to any gene: 3. This chain's CDR3 is CASSQGTGGVYEQYF. The CDR3 DNA follows: TGTGCCAGCAGCCAAGGGACAGGGGGCGTTTACGAGCAGTACTTC. The full variable domain, rest sourced from reference TRBV14 and TRBJ2-7, is EAGVTQFPSHSVIEKGQTVTLRCDPISGHDNLYWYRRVMGKEIKFLLHFVKESKQDESGMPNNRFLAERTGGTYSTLKVQPAELEDSGVYFCASSQGTGGVYEQYFGPGTRLTVT.

The rearrangement links TRBV2 to TRBJ1-3; no reliable D call. Per the germline V gene, CDR1 is SNHLY and CDR2 is FYNNEI. The germline V and J ends were trimmed by 9 bases and 3 bases, with 12 bases remaining between them. The CDR3 is 13 residues long. In nucleotides, the CDR3 is TGTGCCAGTTCAATCGGGGTTGGAAACACCATATATTTT. Protein product: CASSIGVGNTIYF.

The gene calls are TRBV4-1 and TRBJ1-2, with 8 nucleotides matching TRBD1. CDR1 and CDR2 (germline): MGHRA, YSYEKL. V dropped 3 bases and J dropped 7; count of bases not matched to a gene: 22. This CDR3 spans 19 amino acids. DNA for the CDR3: TGCGCCAGCAGCCATCCCCGGGACAGGCCCAGTGCGATAGGAAGTGGCTACACCTTC. Translated: CASSHPRDRPSAIGSGYTF.

This chain joins TRBV15 and TRBJ1-3, with no clear D. The CDR3 length is 15 residues. Per the germline V gene, CDR1 is LNHNV and CDR2 is YYDKDF (reference sequence). Trimming left V 3 bases short and J 3 bases short, with 12 bases between. This chain's CDR3 is CATSSDPRGGNTIYF. The CDR3 DNA reads as TGTGCCACCAGCAGCGATCCCCGGGGTGGAAACACCATATATTTT.

This clone has just one count. The V call is TRBV29-1, the J call TRBJ2-5; 11 bases map to TRBD1. CDR1 and CDR2 (germline): SQVTM, ANQGSEA. This CDR3 contains 16 residues. J lost 5 bases, V lost 7 bases, and 15 bases had no gene match. The CDR3 DNA sequence: TGCAGCGGACGAAAAGGGACAGGGGGTGATCGGGAGACCCAGTACTTC. Its protein product is CSGRKGTGGDRETQYF.

The CDR3 nucleotides are TGTGCCAGCTCTCTCGACAGGGGCCGCCAGCCCCAGCATTTT. Amino acid sequence: CASSLDRGRQPQHF. V is TRBV18 and J is TRBJ1-5; TRBD1 matches at 8 bases. Trimming removed 6 bases from V and 7 bases from J; junction bases left unmatched: 8. Germline lookup yields CDR1 KGHSH and CDR2 LQKENI. The CDR3 covers 14 residues.

The chain employs TRBV7-8 and TRBJ2-1; TRBD2 agrees at 10 bases. Germline V gives CDR1 SGHVS, CDR2 FQNEAQ. The V and J ends lost 2 bases and 7 bases, in that order; junction bases with no gene match: 5. The CDR3 is 15 residues long. This CDR3 is CASSLLAGVGNEQFF. CDR3 in DNA: TGTGCCAGCAGCTTACTAGCGGGAGTCGGGAATGAGCAGTTCTTC. Combining the CDR3 with reference TRBV7-8 and TRBJ2-1 gives the whole variable domain GAGVSQSPRYKVAKRGQDVALRCDPISGHVSLFWYQQALGQGPEFLTYFQNEAQLDKSGLPSDRFFAERPEGSVSTLKIQRTQQEDSAVYLCASSLLAGVGNEQFFGPGTRLTVL.

The J gene is TRBJ2-7, the V gene TRBV2, with D possibly matching TRBD1 (6 bases). Germline V gene lookup returns CDR1 SNHLY and CDR2 FYNNEI. V was trimmed by 6 bases and J by 3 bases, leaving 18 bases between them. The CDR3 spans 15 residues. CDR3 coding DNA: TGTGCCAGCAGAGAACAGGGCCAGGTCAGCTACGAGCAGTACTTC. Protein: CASREQGQVSYEQYF.

The genes are TRBV5-6 and TRBJ2-7, with 7 bases fitting TRBD2. This CDR3 has 15 amino acids. The germline gives CDR1 SGHDT, CDR2 YYEEEE. V gave up 1 base and J gave up 0 bases; unmatched junction bases: 4. The CDR3 loop reads CASSLMERGSYEQYF. DNA for the CDR3: TGTGCCAGCAGCTTGATGGAGCGGGGCTCCTACGAGCAGTACTTC.

This chain uses TRBV19 with TRBJ1-1; TRBD1 agrees at 7 bases. This CDR3 contains 16 residues. Germline assignment: CDR1 LNHDA and CDR2 SQIVND (reference sequence). Losses at the gene ends were 11 bases for V and 1 base for J; bases not matched to a gene: 16. The CDR3: CASRGAQGGWNTEAFF. The CDR3 DNA is TGTGCCTCAAGGGGGGCGCAGGGGGGATGGAACACTGAAGCTTTCTTT.

This chain joins TRBV2 and TRBJ2-7; TRBD2 agrees at 12 bases. Germline-derived CDR1 and CDR2 are SNHLY and FYNNEI. With 6 bases clipped from V and 4 bases from J, the junction kept 7 bases outside the gene matches. CDR3 length: 15 residues. CDR3 in DNA: TGTGCCAGCAGGGTGACTAGCGGGGGACGGTACGAGCAGTACTTC. It translates to CASRVTSGGRYEQYF.

The genes are TRBV7-3 and TRBJ2-2, with 8 bases matching TRBD2. The CDR3 loop spans 17 amino acids. Germline-derived CDR1 and CDR2 are SGHTA and FQGTGA. With V trimmed by 0 bases and J by 0 bases, 3 bases remained unmatched. Written as DNA, the CDR3 is TGTGCCAGCAGCTTAACGAGCGGGGGCGCGAACACCGGGGAGCTGTTTTTT. It encodes CASSLTSGGANTGELFF.

The count of this clone is one. V is TRBV7-9 and J is TRBJ2-5; 9 bases fit TRBD2. This CDR3 has 16 residues. CDR1 is SEHNR, CDR2 FQNEAQ, per germline (reference sequence). Losses at the gene ends were 4 bases for V and 2 bases for J; bases not matched to a gene: 8. The CDR3 protein is CASSSEASGEQETQYF. CDR3 DNA sequence: TGTGCCAGCAGCTCCGAAGCTAGCGGGGAACAAGAGACCCAGTACTTC.

The chain carries TRBV9 and TRBJ1-2, with D perhaps matching TRBD1 (5 bases). The V and J ends lost 2 bases and 4 bases respectively, with 12 bases between them. Germline CDR1 SGDLS, CDR2 YYNGEE. This CDR3 is 14 amino acids long. The CDR3 DNA follows: TGTGCCAGCAGCGTCGGGGGACCAGCCTATGGCTACACCTTC. Translating gives CASSVGGPAYGYTF.

The chain is built from TRBV9 and TRBJ1-2, with D perhaps matching TRBD1 (6 bases). The CDR3 is made up of 14 amino acids. Germline lookup yields CDR1 SGDLS and CDR2 YYNGEE. V gave up 0 bases and J gave up 4 bases, with 10 bases separating them. For the CDR3, the DNA is TGTGCCAGCAGCGTAGAGCTCAGGGGCTATGGCTACACCTTC. Encoded protein: CASSVELRGYGYTF.

The rearrangement joins TRBV5-6 to TRBJ1-1, with D hard to call. The CDR3 length is 14 residues. Germline V CDR1 and CDR2: SGHDT, YYEEEE. V gave up 0 bases and J gave up 11 bases, with 17 bases separating them. CDR3 DNA: TGTGCCAGCAGCTTGGACGGAGGTTTAGTAGGGGCTTTCTTT. Its protein is CASSLDGGLVGAFF.

This chain joins TRBV7-9 and TRBJ2-7; 7 nucleotides line up with TRBD1. The junction had 10 bases not matched to a gene; V was cut back by 7 bases and J by 7 bases. CDR3 length equals 13 residues. Germline-derived CDR1 and CDR2 are SEHNR and FQNEAQ (reference sequence). The CDR3 spells CASILSQGTEQYF. CDR3 nucleotides: TGTGCCAGCATCTTGTCACAGGGGACGGAGCAGTACTTC. Variable domain in full (rest from reference TRBV7-9 and TRBJ2-7): DTGVSQNPRHKITKRGQNVTFRCDPISEHNRLYWYRQTLGQGPEFLTYFQNEAQLEKSRLLSDRFSAERPKGSFSTLEIQRTEQGDSAMYLCASILSQGTEQYFGPGTRLTVT.

This clone was seen only once. The V and J genes are TRBV9 and TRBJ2-1, with a tentative D call TRBD2 (6 bases). The germline CDR1 and CDR2 sequences are SGDLS and YYNGEE. The V end was cut by 0 bases, the J end by 4 bases, with 11 bases between. This CDR3 spans 15 amino acids. The CDR3 nucleotides read TGTGCCAGCAGCGTAGCAAGGGAGGCGTACAATGAGCAGTTCTTC. It translates to CASSVAREAYNEQFF.

The CDR3 DNA reads TGTGCCTGGAAACTTACAGGGGCGCTCAATCAGCCCCAGCATTTT. As protein: CAWKLTGALNQPQHF. The V and J genes are TRBV30 and TRBJ1-5; TRBD1 matches 7 bases. The CDR3 has 15 amino acids. Per germline, CDR1 GTSNPN and CDR2 SVGIG (reference sequence). The junction had 9 bases not matched to a gene; V was cut back by 4 bases and J by 3 bases.

The rearrangement links TRBV10-3 to TRBJ2-1; tentatively, D is TRBD2 (5 bases). Germline CDR1 and CDR2: ENHRY and SYGVKD. The V end was cut by 10 bases, the J end by 7 bases, with 8 bases between. The CDR3 length is 10 residues. CDR3: CATRDNEQFF. CDR3 DNA sequence: TGTGCCACCCGGGATAATGAGCAGTTCTTC.

The chain joins TRBV27 to TRBJ2-3; 7 nucleotides align to TRBD1. CDR1 is MNHEY and CDR2 is SMNVEV in the germline V gene (reference sequence). V trimming: 1 base; J trimming: 4 bases; junction bases outside the gene matches: 11. The CDR3 totals 17 residues. CDR3 in DNA: TGTGCCAGCAGTTTATTTTTTCGACAGGGTGTATCAGATACGCAGTATTTT. Translating it yields CASSLFFRQGVSDTQYF.

The chain links TRBV13 to TRBJ1-1; 7 bases line up with TRBD1. Germline-derived CDR1 and CDR2 are PRHDT and FYEKMQ (reference sequence). The CDR3 length is 13 residues. The V gene end was trimmed by 8 bases and the J gene end by 2 bases; junction bases not matched to a gene: 5. CDR3 nucleotides: TGTGCCAGCCTAAACAGGGGAAACACTGAAGCTTTCTTT. The encoded protein is CASLNRGNTEAFF.

This clone was observed once. The chain combines TRBV30 with TRBJ1-5; perhaps TRBD1 as D (5 bases). CDR3 length: 18 residues. Trimming stripped 0 bases from V and 3 bases from J, with 21 bases between. Per germline, CDR1 GTSNPN and CDR2 SVGIG (reference sequence). In nucleotides, the CDR3 is TGTGCCTGGAGTGTGGGGGGGGACTCGACAGTATTCAATCAGCCCCAGCATTTT. Its translation: CAWSVGGDSTVFNQPQHF.

The chain has TRBV27 and TRBJ2-7, with D perhaps TRBD2 (5 bases). Between the trimmed V and J ends, which lost 3 bases and 5 bases, there was a span of 11 bases. Germline CDR1 reads MNHEY; CDR2 reads SMNVEV (reference sequence). The CDR3 extends over 13 amino acids. The CDR3 region has the DNA TGTGCCAGCAGTTTTCGGCTAGCCCACGAGCAGTACTTC. This gives the protein CASSFRLAHEQYF.

V usage is TRBV6-5 and J usage is TRBJ2-1; D possibly corresponds to TRBD2 (6 bases). Trimming removed 2 bases from V and 7 bases from J, with 9 bases in between. The germline V gene encodes CDR1 MNHEY and CDR2 SVGAGI. The CDR3 has 13 amino acids. The CDR3 sequence: CASSYPGTNEQFF. The DNA of the CDR3 is TGTGCCAGCAGTTACCCCGGGACTAATGAGCAGTTCTTC.

The chain has TRBV19 and TRBJ2-1, with 13 bases identical to TRBD2. The CDR3 is 18 residues long. Trimming took 2 bases from V and 0 from J; bases not matched to a gene: 4. Looked up from germline, CDR1 is LNHDA and CDR2 is SQIVND (reference sequence). The CDR3 protein is CASSIRLAGGYSYNEQFF. The CDR3 DNA sequence: TGTGCCAGTAGTATACGACTAGCGGGAGGCTACTCCTACAATGAGCAGTTCTTC.

The gene calls are TRBV27 and TRBJ2-1; D is perhaps TRBD1 (6 bases). This CDR3 comprises 17 residues. Germline values: CDR1 MNHEY, CDR2 SMNVEV (reference sequence). V lost 6 bases and J 3 bases, leaving 21 bases between the germline ends. CDR3 in DNA: TGTGCCAGCAGACTTACCCCATTGGACAGCATCTACAATGAGCAGTTCTTC. Protein sequence: CASRLTPLDSIYNEQFF.

The chain's CDR3 is CASRMTILTLGTEAFF. The CDR3 DNA follows: TGTGCCAGCAGGATGACTATCCTTACCCTCGGCACTGAAGCTTTCTTT. The chain is built from TRBV2 and TRBJ1-1; D uncertain. V lost 6 bases to trimming and J lost 4 bases, with 21 bases between them. The CDR3 runs 16 residues. Germline V gene lookup returns CDR1 SNHLY and CDR2 FYNNEI.

The chain has TRBV28 and TRBJ1-5; tentative D call: TRBD1 (6 bases). From germline, CDR1 is MDHEN and CDR2 SYDVKM. This CDR3 contains 18 residues. The germline V and J ends were trimmed by 3 bases and 6 bases, with 24 bases remaining between them. CDR3 loop: CASSLRTVRLRGGQPQHF. In DNA form, the CDR3 reads TGTGCCAGCAGTTTGAGGACAGTTAGGTTGCGGGGGGGTCAGCCCCAGCATTTT. Drawing the rest from reference TRBV28 and TRBJ1-5, the complete variable domain is DVKVTQSSRYLVKRTGEKVFLECVQDMDHENMFWYRQDPGLGLRLIYFSYDVKMKEKGDIPEGYSVSREKKERFSLILESASTNQTSMYLCASSLRTVRLRGGQPQHFGDGTRLSIL.

The rearrangement links TRBV5-1 to TRBJ2-5; maybe TRBD1 (5 bases). Germline V gene sequence: CDR1 SGHRS, CDR2 YFSETQ. The ends were cut back, 0 bases at V and 4 bases at J, with 7 bases in the middle. The CDR3 sequence is 13 residues long. Here the CDR3 DNA reads TGCGCCAGCAGCTTGGCGCAGGGAGAGACCCAGTACTTC. It codes for CASSLAQGETQYF.